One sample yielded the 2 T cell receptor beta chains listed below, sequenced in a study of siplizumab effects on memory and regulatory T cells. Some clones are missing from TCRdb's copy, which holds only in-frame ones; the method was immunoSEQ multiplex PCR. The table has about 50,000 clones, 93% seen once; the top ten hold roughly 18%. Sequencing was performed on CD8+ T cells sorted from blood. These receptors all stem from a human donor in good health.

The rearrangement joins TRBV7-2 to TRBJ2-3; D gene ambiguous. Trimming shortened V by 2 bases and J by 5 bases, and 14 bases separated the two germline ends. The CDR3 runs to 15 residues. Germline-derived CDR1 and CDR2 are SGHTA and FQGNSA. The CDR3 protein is CASSLPTVVIDTQYF. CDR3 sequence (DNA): TGTGCCAGCAGCTTACCCACCGTCGTGATAGATACGCAGTATTTT.

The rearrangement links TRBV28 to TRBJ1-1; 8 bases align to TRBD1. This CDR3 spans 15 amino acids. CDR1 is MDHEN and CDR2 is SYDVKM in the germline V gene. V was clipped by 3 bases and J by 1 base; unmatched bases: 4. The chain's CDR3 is CASSFSGQGNTEAFF. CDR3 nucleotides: TGTGCCAGCAGTTTTTCAGGACAGGGGAACACTGAAGCTTTCTTT.